The TCR beta chain under discussion was sequenced for a study of regulatory T cells in long-lasting Graves disease. Looking at the study overall: Antithyroid drug intake by newly diagnosed Graves' patients had lasted under 3 months.

Time point given: newly diagnosed GD, antithyroid drugs for less than 3 months. The authors made the TCR library using RNA they extracted from PBMCs. The CDR3 is 13 residues long. The V and J ends lost 0 bases and 5 bases respectively, with 8 bases between them. Germline CDR1 and CDR2: SQVTM and ANQGSEA. Combining iRepertoire HTBI primers with Arm-PCR of CDR3 regions, the authors built TCR beta libraries. TCRdb re-derived calls from the multiplex PCR reads in MiXCR, one entry per CDR3 protein. Among approximately 480,000 distinct CDR3 sequences listed, around 15% were seen once. This sample also belongs to another study, concerning T cells in Graves' hyperthyroidism and ophthalmopathy.

The clonotype originates from a middle-aged man with Graves disease. The rearrangement links TRBV29-1 to TRBJ2-1, with D perhaps TRBD1 or TRBD2 (5 bases each). The sequencing here drew on peripheral blood mononuclear cells (PBMCs), taken at new diagnosis, from a patient treated with antithyroid drugs. CDR3 loop: CSVEDLGDNEQFF. The CDR3 DNA reads TGCAGCGTTGAAGATTTGGGGGACAATGAGCAGTTCTTC.